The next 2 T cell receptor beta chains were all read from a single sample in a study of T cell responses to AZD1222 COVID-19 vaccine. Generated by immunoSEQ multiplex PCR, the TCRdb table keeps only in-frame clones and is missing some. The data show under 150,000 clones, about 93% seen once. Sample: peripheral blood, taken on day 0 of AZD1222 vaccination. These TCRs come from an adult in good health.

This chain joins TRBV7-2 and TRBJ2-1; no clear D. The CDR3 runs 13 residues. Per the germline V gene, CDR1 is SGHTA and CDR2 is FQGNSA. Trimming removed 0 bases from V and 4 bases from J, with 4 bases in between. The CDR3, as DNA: TGTGCCAGCAGCTTAGCACTTTACAATGAGCAGTTCTTC. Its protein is CASSLALYNEQFF.

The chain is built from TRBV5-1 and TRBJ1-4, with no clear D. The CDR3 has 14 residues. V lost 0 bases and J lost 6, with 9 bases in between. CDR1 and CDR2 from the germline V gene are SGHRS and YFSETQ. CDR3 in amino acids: CASSLGRRDEKLFF. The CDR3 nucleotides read TGCGCCAGCAGCTTGGGACGGCGGGATGAAAAACTGTTTTTT.